This T cell receptor (beta chain) was sequenced during a study of T cell repertoires in cytomegalovirus infection. CDR3 length: 13 residues. The V end lost 3 bases, the J end lost 5 bases, and 10 bases lay between the germline ends. About this clonotype itself: Its matching antigen is unknown.

TCRdb used MiXCR to reprocess the reads, holding one entry per CDR3 protein. The data hold about 900,000 distinct CDR3 sequences, with roughly 30% observed a single time. This chain uses TRBV12-3 or TRBV12-4 with TRBJ1-1; D is unresolved. The specimen was cultured CD8+ T cells from PBMCs, collected from culture after CMV antigen stimulation. The sequence came from a human donor in good health (CMV status not recorded). Some clones in this sample may be carry-over from other donors' samples. This CDR3 is CASSFGTETEAFF. For the CDR3, the DNA is TGTGCCAGCAGTTTTGGTACAGAGACTGAAGCTTTCTTT.